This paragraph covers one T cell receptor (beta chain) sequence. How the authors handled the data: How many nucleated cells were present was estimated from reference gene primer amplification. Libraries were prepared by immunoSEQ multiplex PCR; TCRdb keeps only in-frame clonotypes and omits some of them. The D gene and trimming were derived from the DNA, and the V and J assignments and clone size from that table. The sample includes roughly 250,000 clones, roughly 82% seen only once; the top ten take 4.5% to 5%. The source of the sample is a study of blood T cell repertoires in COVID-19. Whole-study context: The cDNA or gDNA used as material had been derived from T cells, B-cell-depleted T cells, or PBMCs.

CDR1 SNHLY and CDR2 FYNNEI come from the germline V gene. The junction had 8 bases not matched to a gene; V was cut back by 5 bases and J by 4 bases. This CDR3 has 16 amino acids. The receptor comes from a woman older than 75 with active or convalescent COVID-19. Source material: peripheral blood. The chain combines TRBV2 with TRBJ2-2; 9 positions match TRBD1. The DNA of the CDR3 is TGTGCCAGCAGTCCGGGACAGGGTATTGTCACCGGGGAGCTGTTTTTT. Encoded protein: CASSPGQGIVTGELFF.